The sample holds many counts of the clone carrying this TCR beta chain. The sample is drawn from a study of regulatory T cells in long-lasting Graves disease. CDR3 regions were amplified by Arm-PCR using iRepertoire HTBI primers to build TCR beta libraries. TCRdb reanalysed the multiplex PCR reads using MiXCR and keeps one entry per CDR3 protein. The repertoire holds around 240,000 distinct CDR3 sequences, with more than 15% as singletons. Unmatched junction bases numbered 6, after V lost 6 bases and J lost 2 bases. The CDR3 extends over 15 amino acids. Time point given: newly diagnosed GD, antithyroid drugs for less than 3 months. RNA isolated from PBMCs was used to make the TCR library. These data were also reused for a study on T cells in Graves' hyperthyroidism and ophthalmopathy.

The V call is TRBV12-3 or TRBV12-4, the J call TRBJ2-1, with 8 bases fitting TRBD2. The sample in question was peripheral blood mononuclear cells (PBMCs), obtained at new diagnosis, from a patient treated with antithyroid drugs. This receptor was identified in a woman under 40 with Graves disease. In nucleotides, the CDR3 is TGTGCCAGCAGCTACGGACTAGCCCCCTACAATGAGCAGTTCTTC. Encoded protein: CASSYGLAPYNEQFF.